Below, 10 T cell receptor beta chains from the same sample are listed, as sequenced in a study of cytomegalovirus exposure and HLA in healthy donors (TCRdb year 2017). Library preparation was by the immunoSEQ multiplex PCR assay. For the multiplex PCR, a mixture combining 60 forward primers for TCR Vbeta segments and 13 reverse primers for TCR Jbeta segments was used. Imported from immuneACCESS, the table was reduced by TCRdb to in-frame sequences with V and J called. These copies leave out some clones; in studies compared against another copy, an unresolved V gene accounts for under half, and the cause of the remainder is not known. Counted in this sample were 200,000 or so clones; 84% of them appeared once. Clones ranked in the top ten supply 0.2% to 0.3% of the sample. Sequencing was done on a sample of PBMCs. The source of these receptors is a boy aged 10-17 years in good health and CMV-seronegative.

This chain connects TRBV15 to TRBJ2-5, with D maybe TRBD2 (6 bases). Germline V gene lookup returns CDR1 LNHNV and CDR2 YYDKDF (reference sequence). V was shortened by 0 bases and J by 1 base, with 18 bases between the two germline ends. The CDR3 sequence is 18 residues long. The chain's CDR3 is CATSRDERVDRLQETQYF. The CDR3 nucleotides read TGTGCCACCAGCAGAGATGAGCGGGTCGATAGGCTCCAAGAGACCCAGTACTTC. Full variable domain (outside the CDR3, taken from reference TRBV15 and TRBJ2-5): DAMVIQNPRYQVTQFGKPVTLSCSQTLNHNVMYWYQQKSSQAPKLLFHYYDKDFNNEADTPDNFQSRRPNTSFCFLDIRSPGLGDTAMYLCATSRDERVDRLQETQYFGPGTRLLVL.

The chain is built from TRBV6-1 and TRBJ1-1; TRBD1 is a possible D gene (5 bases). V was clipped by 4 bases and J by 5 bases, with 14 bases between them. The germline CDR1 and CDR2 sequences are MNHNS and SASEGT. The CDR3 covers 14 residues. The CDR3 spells CASSVKGAGTEAFF. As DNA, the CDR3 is TGTGCCAGCAGTGTGAAAGGGGCCGGGACTGAAGCTTTCTTT.

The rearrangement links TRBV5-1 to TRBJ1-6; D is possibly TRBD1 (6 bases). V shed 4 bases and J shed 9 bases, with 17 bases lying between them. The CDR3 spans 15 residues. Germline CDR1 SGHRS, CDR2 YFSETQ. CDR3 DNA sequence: TGCGCCAGCAGCCAACTCGAGGGGGTTGGTTCACCCCTCCACTTT. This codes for CASSQLEGVGSPLHF.

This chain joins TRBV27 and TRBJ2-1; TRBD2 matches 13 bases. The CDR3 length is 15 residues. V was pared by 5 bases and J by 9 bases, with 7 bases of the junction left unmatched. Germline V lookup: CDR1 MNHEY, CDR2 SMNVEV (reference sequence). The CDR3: CASSLWTSGRGEQFF. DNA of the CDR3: TGTGCCAGCAGTCTTTGGACTAGCGGGAGAGGTGAGCAGTTCTTC.

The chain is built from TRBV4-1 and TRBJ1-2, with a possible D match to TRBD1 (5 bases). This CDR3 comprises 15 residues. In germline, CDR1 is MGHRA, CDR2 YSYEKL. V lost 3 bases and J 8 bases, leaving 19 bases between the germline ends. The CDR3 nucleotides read TGCGCCAGCAGCCACTTACCACCGGGACTTAGAGGCTACACCTTC. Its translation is CASSHLPPGLRGYTF.

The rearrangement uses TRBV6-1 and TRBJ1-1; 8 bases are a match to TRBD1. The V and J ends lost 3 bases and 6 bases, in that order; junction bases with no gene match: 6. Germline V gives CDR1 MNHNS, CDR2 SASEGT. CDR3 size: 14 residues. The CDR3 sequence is CASSDLNRGAEAFF. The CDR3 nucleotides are TGTGCCAGCAGTGATTTGAACAGGGGGGCTGAAGCTTTCTTT.

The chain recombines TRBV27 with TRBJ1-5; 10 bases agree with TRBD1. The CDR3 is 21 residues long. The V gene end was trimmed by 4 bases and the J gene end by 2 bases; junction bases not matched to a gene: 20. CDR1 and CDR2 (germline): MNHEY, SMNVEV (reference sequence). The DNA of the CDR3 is TGTGCCAGCAGTTGGAAGGGGTCGGGGACAGGGGTGATAGTGGGCAATCAGCCCCAGCATTTT. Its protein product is CASSWKGSGTGVIVGNQPQHF.

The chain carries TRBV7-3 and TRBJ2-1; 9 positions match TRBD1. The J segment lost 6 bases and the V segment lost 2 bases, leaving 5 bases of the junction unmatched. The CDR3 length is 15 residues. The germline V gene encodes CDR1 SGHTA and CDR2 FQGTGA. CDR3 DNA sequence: TGTGCCAGCAGCTTAGAGGGACAGGGAACCAATGAGCAGTTCTTC. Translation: CASSLEGQGTNEQFF.

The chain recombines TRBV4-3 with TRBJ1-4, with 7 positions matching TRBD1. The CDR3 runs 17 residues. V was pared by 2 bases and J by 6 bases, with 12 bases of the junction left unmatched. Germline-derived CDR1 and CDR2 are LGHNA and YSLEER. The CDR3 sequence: CASSQYRGGDRDEKLFF. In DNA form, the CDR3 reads TGCGCCAGCAGCCAATACAGGGGAGGAGACAGGGATGAAAAACTGTTTTTT.

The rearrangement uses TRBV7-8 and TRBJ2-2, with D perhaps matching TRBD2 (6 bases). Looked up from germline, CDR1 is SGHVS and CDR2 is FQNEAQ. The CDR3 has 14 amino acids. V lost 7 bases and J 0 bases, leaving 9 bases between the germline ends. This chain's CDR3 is CASTGDSNTGELFF. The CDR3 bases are TGTGCCAGCACGGGAGACTCGAACACCGGGGAGCTGTTTTTT.